Listed below are T cell receptor beta chains from one sample, sequenced in a study of shared clonotypes between healthy human individuals. Produced via immunoSEQ multiplex PCR; TCRdb's table is partial and in-frame only. The repertoire includes about 2.3 million clones, roughly 92% of them detected once, and around 0.35% sits in the top ten. Sequencing input: naive CD4+ T cells from PBMCs. The receptors come from a man younger than 30 in good health. Some clones in this sample may be carry-over from other donors' samples. The CDR3 runs from the conserved cysteine through the conserved F or W. A D gene is named only where the DNA matches it firmly. Only some rows state a clone size, as once, few, many or a class for expanded clones.

length: 13; V: TRBV5-1; D: NA; J: TRBJ1-1; size: NA; CDR3: CASSLYGGTEAFF; DNA: TGCGCCAGCAGCTTGTACGGGGGCACTGAAGCTTTCTTT
length: 16; V: TRBV5-1; D: NA; J: TRBJ2-1; size: NA; CDR3: CASSARLNPGAWEQFF; DNA: TGCGCCAGCAGCGCGCGACTCAATCCGGGGGCTTGGGAGCAGTTCTTC
length: 13; V: TRBV19; D: NA; J: TRBJ1-1; size: few; CDR3: CASSKAENTEAFF; DNA: TGTGCCAGTAGTAAGGCGGAGAACACTGAAGCTTTCTTT
length: 15; V: TRBV28; D: TRBD1; J: TRBJ2-7; size: NA; CDR3: CASRKAGTGGHEQYF; DNA: TGTGCCAGCAGAAAAGCCGGGACAGGGGGCCACGAGCAGTACTTC
length: 13; V: TRBV29-1; D: NA; J: TRBJ1-1; size: few; CDR3: CSVRGAGDTEAFF; DNA: TGCAGCGTGCGTGGGGCCGGGGACACTGAAGCTTTCTTT
length: 16; V: TRBV7-9; D: NA; J: TRBJ1-2; size: few; CDR3: CASSLRHAAQDYGYTF; DNA: TGTGCCAGCAGCCTCCGACACGCCGCGCAAGACTATGGCTACACCTTC
length: 18; V: TRBV4-2; D: TRBD1; J: TRBJ1-4; size: NA; CDR3: CASSQGFVRGQGNEKLFF; DNA: TGTGCCAGCAGCCAAGGGTTTGTTAGGGGGCAGGGTAATGAAAAACTGTTTTTT
length: 13; V: TRBV14; D: NA; J: TRBJ1-1; size: NA; CDR3: CASSQDRNTEAFF; DNA: TGTGCCAGCAGTCAGGACAGGAACACTGAAGCTTTCTTT
length: 14; V: TRBV7-2; D: NA; J: TRBJ1-5; size: NA; CDR3: CASSSTGTNQPQHF; DNA: TGTGCCAGCAGCTCCACAGGTACTAATCAGCCCCAGCATTTT
length: 12; V: TRBV19; D: NA; J: TRBJ1-5; size: NA; CDR3: CASRLGDQPQHF; DNA: TGTGCCAGTCGTCTAGGTGATCAGCCCCAGCATTTT
length: 16; V: TRBV4-1; D: NA; J: TRBJ2-4; size: NA; CDR3: CASSPSPAGAKNIQYF; DNA: TGCGCCAGCAGCCCCTCGCCGGCGGGGGCCAAAAACATTCAGTACTTC
length: 15; V: TRBV4-3; D: TRBD2; J: TRBJ2-1; size: NA; CDR3: CASSQDLAGYNEQFF; DNA: TGCGCCAGCAGCCAAGACCTAGCGGGATACAATGAGCAGTTCTTC
length: 13; V: TRBV28; D: NA; J: TRBJ1-5; size: NA; CDR3: CASSFPGSQPQHF; DNA: TGTGCCAGCAGTTTCCCGGGGAGTCAGCCCCAGCATTTT
length: 14; V: TRBV11-3; D: NA; J: TRBJ2-5; size: NA; CDR3: CASRSDWYQETQYF; DNA: TGTGCCAGCAGATCCGACTGGTACCAAGAGACCCAGTACTTC
length: 13; V: TRBV7-7; D: TRBD1; J: TRBJ1-4; size: NA; CDR3: CASSLGQGEKLFF; DNA: TGTGCCAGCAGCTTAGGACAGGGTGAAAAACTGTTTTTT
length: 14; V: TRBV6-1; D: TRBD1; J: TRBJ2-1; size: NA; CDR3: CASSAIQGALGQFF; DNA: TGTGCCAGCAGTGCGATACAGGGGGCCCTGGGCCAGTTCTTC